One sample yielded the 31 T cell receptor beta chains listed below, sequenced in a study of OX40 agonist ivuxolimab in advanced cancers. Data came from immunoSEQ multiplex PCR; TCRdb stores just in-frame clones and leaves some out. The sample has approximately 74,000 clones; about nine tenths are singletons. The starting material was CD4+ or CD8+ T cells sorted from blood, obtained in a trial of the OX40 agonist ivuxolimab. All receptors come from an adult with an advanced solid tumor such as melanoma, head and neck, liver or kidney cancer.

The V gene is TRBV6-5, the J gene TRBJ1-5; no firm D call. V was cut by 2 bases and J by 7 bases, with 12 bases left in between. This CDR3 has 14 amino acids. Germline V lookup: CDR1 MNHEY, CDR2 SVGAGI. CDR3 amino acids: CASSYGGRRQPQHF. The CDR3 nucleotides read TGTGCCAGCAGTTACGGAGGGCGTCGGCAGCCCCAGCATTTT.

The rearrangement links TRBV7-2 to TRBJ2-7; D ambiguous. The length of the CDR3 is 15 residues. Per the germline V gene, CDR1 is SGHTA and CDR2 is FQGNSA. V was shortened by 0 bases and J by 2 bases, with 11 bases between the two germline ends. DNA of the CDR3: TGTGCCAGCAGCTTAGCCCCCGACGGTACCTACGAGCAGTACTTC. Translating it yields CASSLAPDGTYEQYF. Looking up the rest from reference TRBV7-2 and TRBJ2-7 gives the full variable domain: GAGVSQSPSNKVTEKGKDVELRCDPISGHTALYWYRQSLGQGLEFLIYFQGNSAPDKSGLPSDRFSAERTGGSVSTLTIQRTQQEDSAVYLCASSLAPDGTYEQYFGPGTRLTVT.

Only one count was recorded for this clone. The CDR3 reads CASSLGVNYEQYF. The CDR3 bases are TGTGCCAGCAGCTTAGGGGTTAATTACGAGCAGTACTTC. The V gene is TRBV11-3, the J gene TRBJ2-7; D ambiguous. V lost 1 base and J lost 4, with 8 bases in between. The CDR3 sequence is 13 residues long. Germline V gene sequence: CDR1 SGHNT, CDR2 YENEEA.

For this clone: A junction end diverges from the germline sequence, so it may reflect a read error. The chain combines TRBV10-3 with TRBJ1-2, with D possibly matching TRBD1 (5 bases). This CDR3 comprises 14 residues. Germline V gene data show CDR1 as ENHRY and CDR2 as SYGVKD. The CDR3 protein is CASSYSPSVPGRTF. CDR3 sequence (DNA): TGTGCCAGCAGTTACTCGCCCTCTGTCCCGGGACGGACCTTC.

This chain links TRBV10-3 with TRBJ1-5, with D possibly TRBD1 on 5 matching bases. Trimming removed 0 bases from V and 7 bases from J, with 10 bases in between. This CDR3 is built from 14 residues. Germline V gives CDR1 ENHRY, CDR2 SYGVKD. The CDR3 spells CAISESWTPQPQHF. CDR3 DNA: TGTGCCATCAGTGAGTCTTGGACACCACAGCCCCAGCATTTT.

This clone was found once. The gene calls are TRBV30 and TRBJ1-5; D gene unclear. This CDR3 has 13 amino acids. Germline-derived CDR1 and CDR2 are GTSNPN and SVGIG (reference sequence). V dropped 0 bases and J dropped 6 bases, with 9 bases sitting between them. The CDR3, as DNA: TGTGCCTGGAGTGTACGCGGTCGTCAGCCCCAGCATTTT. It codes for CAWSVRGRQPQHF.

This clone was found once. The gene calls are TRBV7-2 and TRBJ2-3, with D possibly being TRBD2 (6 bases). This CDR3 is built from 16 residues. Germline V CDR1 and CDR2: SGHTA, FQGNSA. The V and J ends lost 5 bases and 0 bases respectively, with 15 bases between them. The DNA for the CDR3 is TGTGCCAGCAGCCTAGTGGCCGGGAGTAGCACAGATACGCAGTATTTT. This sequence encodes CASSLVAGSSTDTQYF. Full variable domain (outside the CDR3, taken from reference TRBV7-2 and TRBJ2-3): GAGVSQSPSNKVTEKGKDVELRCDPISGHTALYWYRQSLGQGLEFLIYFQGNSAPDKSGLPSDRFSAERTGGSVSTLTIQRTQQEDSAVYLCASSLVAGSSTDTQYFGPGTRLTVL.

V and J are TRBV7-8 and TRBJ2-2, with a weak D call TRBD1 (7 bases). Germline V gene data show CDR1 as SGHVS and CDR2 as FQNEAQ. Deletions cut 6 bases from V and 3 bases from J, with 26 bases between. The CDR3 consists of 19 residues. The CDR3 DNA is TGTGCCAGCAGACCACAAAGGCAGGGGGGACCACGGGACACCGGGGAGCTGTTTTTT. Amino acids: CASRPQRQGGPRDTGELFF.

The chain is built from TRBV4-1 and TRBJ1-2, with D uncertain. Germline V gene data show CDR1 as MGHRA and CDR2 as YSYEKL. The V end lost 0 bases, the J end lost 7 bases, and 21 bases lay between the germline ends. CDR3 length equals 17 residues. The CDR3: CASSQEMTIFRPGGYTF. CDR3 in DNA: TGCGCCAGCAGCCAAGAAATGACCATTTTCCGACCGGGTGGCTACACCTTC.

The sample holds a few counts of this clone. CDR3 residues: CASSYSDLGGSYEQYF. The CDR3 DNA follows: TGTGCCAGCAGTTACTCTGACCTTGGGGGCTCCTACGAGCAGTACTTC. V is TRBV6-6 and J is TRBJ2-7; the D gene could be TRBD1 or TRBD2 (5 bases each). The V gene's germline CDR1 is MNHNY and CDR2 SVGAGI (reference sequence). This CDR3 region has 16 residues. The ends were cut back, 0 bases at V and 0 bases at J, with 12 bases in the middle.

The J gene is TRBJ2-5, the V gene TRBV28, with D maybe TRBD2 (5 bases). In germline, CDR1 is MDHEN, CDR2 SYDVKM. The CDR3 length is 17 residues. The ends were cut back, 5 bases at V and 3 bases at J, with 22 bases in the middle. The DNA of the CDR3 is TGTGCCAGCAGTACAGACATTGGCGGGCTCGGGGAAGAGACCCAGTACTTC. Translated: CASSTDIGGLGEETQYF.

V and J are TRBV19 and TRBJ1-1; unclear D gene. V was cut by 2 bases and J by 4 bases, with 14 bases left in between. CDR1 and CDR2 (germline): LNHDA, SQIVND (reference sequence). CDR3 length: 15 residues. CDR3 DNA: TGTGCCAGTAGTATACCGGGAGGGTCGGTCACTGAAGCTTTCTTT. Residues: CASSIPGGSVTEAFF.

The chain recombines TRBV7-2 with TRBJ2-1, with unresolved D. Deletions cut 0 bases from V and 3 bases from J, with 6 bases between. CDR1 is SGHTA and CDR2 is FQGNSA in the germline V gene. This CDR3 comprises 14 residues. CDR3 DNA sequence: TGTGCCAGCAGCTTAGCAGGGTACTACAATGAGCAGTTCTTC. This encodes CASSLAGYYNEQFF.

V is TRBV9 and J is TRBJ2-7; 7 bases are a match to TRBD2. Germline V lookup: CDR1 SGDLS, CDR2 YYNGEE. There are 14 residues in the CDR3. The V gene end was trimmed by 0 bases and the J gene end by 4 bases; junction bases not matched to a gene: 4. The CDR3 region is CASSVAGGPYEQYF. For the CDR3, the DNA is TGTGCCAGCAGCGTAGCGGGAGGCCCTTACGAGCAGTACTTC.

The chain combines TRBV30 with TRBJ1-1, with D possibly TRBD1 on 5 matching bases. This CDR3 is built from 12 residues. V was cut by 3 bases and J by 4 bases, with 9 bases left in between. The germline V gene encodes CDR1 GTSNPN and CDR2 SVGIG (reference sequence). CDR3 DNA sequence: TGTGCCTGGAGACGGGGCCCCACTGAAGCTTTCTTT. It encodes CAWRRGPTEAFF.

This rearrangement joins TRBV5-1 to TRBJ2-2, with D maybe TRBD1 (6 bases). Trimming stripped 0 bases from V and 3 bases from J, with 9 bases between. The CDR3 consists of 15 residues. Germline V gene data show CDR1 as SGHRS and CDR2 as YFSETQ. CDR3: CASSLVRGDTGELFF. CDR3 nucleotide sequence: TGCGCCAGCAGCTTGGTCAGGGGCGACACCGGGGAGCTGTTTTTT.

The chain has TRBV28 and TRBJ2-7; D unresolved. The V gene's germline CDR1 is MDHEN and CDR2 SYDVKM. The germline V and J ends were trimmed by 4 bases and 3 bases, with 7 bases remaining between them. This CDR3 spans 12 amino acids. The CDR3 DNA reads TGTGCCAGCAGTTCCGGAGTCTACGAGCAGTACTTC. As protein: CASSSGVYEQYF.

The J gene is TRBJ2-7, the V gene TRBV6-5; no reliable D call. The CDR3 sequence is 16 residues long. Germline lookup yields CDR1 MNHEY and CDR2 SVGAGI. Trimming removed 0 bases at V and 4 bases at J, with 16 bases between. The CDR3 region is CASSYSGLGSRYEQYF. CDR3 DNA: TGTGCCAGCAGTTACTCTGGGTTAGGTTCCAGATACGAGCAGTACTTC.

There are a few counts of this clone. The genes are TRBV4-2 and TRBJ2-2, with D possibly TRBD1 on 5 matching bases. Germline assignment: CDR1 LGHNA and CDR2 YNFKEQ. V was clipped by 3 bases and J by 7 bases, with 6 bases between them. The CDR3 is 12 residues long. The CDR3 DNA reads as TGTGCCAGCAGCCAGACAGTCGGGGAGCTGTTTTTT. Its protein is CASSQTVGELFF.

The gene calls are TRBV15 and TRBJ2-4, with 7 bases identical to TRBD1. This CDR3 is built from 16 residues. The germline CDR1 and CDR2 sequences are LNHNV and YYDKDF (reference sequence). V dropped 3 bases and J dropped 8; count of bases not matched to a gene: 13. The CDR3 spells CATSRGLGGLWDIQYF. The DNA of the CDR3 is TGTGCCACCAGCAGGGGATTAGGGGGCCTATGGGACATTCAGTACTTC.

This chain uses TRBV4-1 with TRBJ2-5; 7 nucleotides agree with TRBD2. The CDR3 is made up of 15 amino acids. Germline V gene lookup returns CDR1 MGHRA and CDR2 YSYEKL. V was clipped by 1 base and J by 5 bases; unmatched bases: 7. This chain's CDR3 is CASSQGTRAPETQYF. CDR3 nucleotide sequence: TGCGCCAGCAGCCAAGGGACTAGGGCTCCGGAGACCCAGTACTTC.

The chain carries TRBV5-1 and TRBJ2-1; TRBD1 matches at 10 bases. The CDR3 totals 15 residues. The V gene end was trimmed by 0 bases and the J gene end by 6 bases; junction bases not matched to a gene: 3. Germline values: CDR1 SGHRS, CDR2 YFSETQ. The CDR3 DNA reads as TGCGCCAGCAGCTTGGGGCGGACAGGGGGCAATGAGCAGTTCTTC. It encodes CASSLGRTGGNEQFF.

The chain has TRBV6-5 and TRBJ2-1; tentatively, D is TRBD2 (7 bases). V lost 5 bases and J lost 12, with 20 bases in between. Germline V CDR1 and CDR2: MNHEY, SVGAGI. The CDR3 contains 14 residues. DNA for the CDR3: TGTGCCAGCAGTCGACCGTCTGCCGGGGGGCGGCAGTTCTTC. It encodes CASSRPSAGGRQFF.

The chain is built from TRBV6-5 and TRBJ2-7; TRBD2 matches at 8 bases. This CDR3 is built from 13 residues. Germline V gene lookup returns CDR1 MNHEY and CDR2 SVGAGI. The V segment lost 10 bases and the J segment 3 bases; nucleotides outside the gene matches: 8. The chain's CDR3 is CATSGGKDYEQYF. The DNA for the CDR3 is TGTGCCACCTCGGGAGGGAAGGACTACGAGCAGTACTTC.

The rearrangement joins TRBV5-5 to TRBJ2-5; TRBD1 agrees at 9 bases. The CDR3 runs 14 residues. Germline CDR1 reads SGHKS; CDR2 reads YYEKEE (reference sequence). The V gene end was trimmed by 5 bases and the J gene end by 6 bases; junction bases not matched to a gene: 8. Written as DNA, the CDR3 is TGTGCCAGCAGGTGGGACAGGGTGAGACAGACCCAGTACTTC. It yields the protein CASRWDRVRQTQYF.

The chain uses TRBV27 and TRBJ2-5, with 8 bases lining up with TRBD2. Germline CDR1 and CDR2: MNHEY and SMNVEV (reference sequence). V shed 8 bases, J shed 9 bases, and the junction held 20 bases outside the gene matches. The CDR3 sequence is 16 residues long. For the CDR3, the DNA is TGTGCCAGCTCGGCTAGCGGGTTCCTCCCCGGGCGGGCCCAGTACTTC. This translates into CASSASGFLPGRAQYF.

The chain employs TRBV9 and TRBJ2-5; tentative D call: TRBD1 (5 bases). This CDR3 spans 13 amino acids. In germline, CDR1 is SGDLS, CDR2 YYNGEE. The V end lost 3 bases, the J end lost 9 bases, and 15 bases lay between the germline ends. CDR3 bases: TGTGCCAGCAGCGGGGGCGGACCCAGGCCCCAGTACTTC. Residues: CASSGGGPRPQYF.

Worth noting for this clone: Germline is not matched at one junction end, which may reflect a read error. This chain links TRBV6-5 with TRBJ2-5; 9 bases match TRBD1. This CDR3 has 16 amino acids. Per germline, CDR1 MNHEY and CDR2 SVGAGI. Written as DNA, the CDR3 is TGTGCCAGCGGTTACTCAGGGACAGGGCCGCGGGAGACCCAGTACTTC. Translating gives CASGYSGTGPRETQYF.

The chain uses TRBV6-5 and TRBJ2-1; no clear D. There are 13 residues in the CDR3. Germline V gene lookup returns CDR1 MNHEY and CDR2 SVGAGI. V was trimmed by 2 bases and J by 4 bases, leaving 6 bases between them. In nucleotides, the CDR3 is TGTGCCAGCAGTTACACATTTTACAATGAGCAGTTCTTC. The encoded protein is CASSYTFYNEQFF.

The genes are TRBV18 and TRBJ2-7; TRBD1 matches 9 bases. V lost 5 bases, J lost 2 bases, and 4 bases stayed unmatched. There are 14 residues in the CDR3. Germline CDR1 KGHSH, CDR2 LQKENI. This CDR3 is CASSVGQGTYEQYF. DNA of the CDR3: TGTGCCAGCTCAGTAGGACAGGGGACCTACGAGCAGTACTTC.

V is TRBV19 and J is TRBJ2-5; 9 nucleotides line up with TRBD1. Losses at the gene ends were 5 bases for V and 3 bases for J; bases not matched to a gene: 10. Germline-derived CDR1 and CDR2 are LNHDA and SQIVND (reference sequence). The CDR3 loop spans 16 amino acids. CDR3 nucleotide sequence: TGTGCCAGTAGTTTACTTCCGGGACAGGGAAAAGAGACCCAGTACTTC. This gives the protein CASSLLPGQGKETQYF.